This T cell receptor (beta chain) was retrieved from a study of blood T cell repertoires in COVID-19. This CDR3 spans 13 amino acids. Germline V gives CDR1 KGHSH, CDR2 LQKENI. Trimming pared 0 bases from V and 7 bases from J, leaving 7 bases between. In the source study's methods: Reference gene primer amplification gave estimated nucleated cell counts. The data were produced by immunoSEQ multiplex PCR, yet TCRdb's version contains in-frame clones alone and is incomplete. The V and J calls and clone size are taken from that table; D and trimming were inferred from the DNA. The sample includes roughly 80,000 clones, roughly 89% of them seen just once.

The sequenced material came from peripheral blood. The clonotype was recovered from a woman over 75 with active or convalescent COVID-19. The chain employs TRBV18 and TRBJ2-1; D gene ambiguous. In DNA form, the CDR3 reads TGTGCCAGCTCACCACCTAGCCAGAATGAGCAGTTCTTC. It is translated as CASSPPSQNEQFF.